This T cell receptor beta chain was sequenced in a study of PD-1 blockade in mismatch repair-deficient tumors. The method was immunoSEQ multiplex PCR; TCRdb's version includes in-frame clones alone and lacks a portion of them. This sample has more than 15,000 clones, with roughly 80% found just once. The germline V gene encodes CDR1 MDHEN and CDR2 SYDVKM. CDR3 length equals 13 residues. Trimming cost V 6 bases and J 0 bases, with 8 bases left between them. The chain uses TRBV28 and TRBJ1-1, with D unclear. The origin of this receptor is an adult with mismatch repair-deficient cancer. The sequencing used PBMCs, collected 4 weeks after starting pembrolizumab. CDR3 residues: CASRFPVNTEAFF. Here the CDR3 DNA reads TGTGCCAGCAGATTCCCGGTGAACACTGAAGCTTTCTTT.